This T cell receptor beta chain was sequenced during a study of blood T cell repertoires in COVID-19. Overall study context: Sites across the United States, Italy and Spain contributed samples from acute and convalescent COVID-19.

Sequencing used immunoSEQ multiplex PCR; TCRdb keeps in-frame clones, though not all of them. The profile shows some 190,000 clones, 80% to 85% of them singletons. This CDR3 contains 14 residues. The V end lost 3 bases, the J end lost 3 bases, and 11 bases lay between the germline ends. Germline V gene data show CDR1 as DFQATT and CDR2 as SNEGSKA (reference sequence). This TCR derives from a woman under 40 who had been exposed to COVID-19. The chain combines TRBV20-1 with TRBJ2-2; tentative D call: TRBD2 (7 bases). Sequenced sample: PBMCs or T cells enriched from blood (not recorded which). The CDR3 DNA follows: TGCAGTGCTAGTGTGGGGGGGCACACCGGGGAGCTGTTTTTT. It yields the protein CSASVGGHTGELFF.